This T cell receptor beta chain emerged from a study of T cell changes during pregnancy in multiple sclerosis. Germline V gene data show CDR1 as SGHDT and CDR2 as YYEEEE. The CDR3 runs to 15 residues. V lost 0 bases and J lost 0, with 7 bases in between. Here immunoSEQ multiplex PCR was the method, and the copy in TCRdb shows in-frame clones only, minus some. This table has 85,000 to 100,000 clones, roughly 92% appearing once. The source was peripheral blood, collected in the first trimester of pregnancy. This clonotype was obtained from a female donor with multiple sclerosis, enrolled in a pregnancy study. The chain couples TRBV5-6 to TRBJ2-1; D is ambiguous. CDR3 bases: TGTGCCAGCAGCTTGGAACAGCCCTCCTACAATGAGCAGTTCTTC. Residues: CASSLEQPSYNEQFF.